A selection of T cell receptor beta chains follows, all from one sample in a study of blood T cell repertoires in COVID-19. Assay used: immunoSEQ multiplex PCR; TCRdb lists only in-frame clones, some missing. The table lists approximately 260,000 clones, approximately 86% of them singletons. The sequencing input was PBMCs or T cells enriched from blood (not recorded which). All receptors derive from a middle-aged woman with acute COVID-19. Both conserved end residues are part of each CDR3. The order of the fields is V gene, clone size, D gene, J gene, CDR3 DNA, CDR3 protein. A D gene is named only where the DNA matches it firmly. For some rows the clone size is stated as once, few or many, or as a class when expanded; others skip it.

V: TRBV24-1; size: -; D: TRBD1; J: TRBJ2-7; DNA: TGTGCCACAAGCCTCGACAGGGCACCCTACGAGCAGTACTTC; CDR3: CATSLDRAPYEQYF
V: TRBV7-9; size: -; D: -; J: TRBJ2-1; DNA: TGTGCCAGCTCAATGGGCCATAACTCCTACAATGAGCAGTTCTTC; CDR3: CASSMGHNSYNEQFF
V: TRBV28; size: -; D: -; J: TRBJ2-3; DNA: TGTGCCAGCAGTAGTAATAGCGCAACTACAGATACGCAGTATTTT; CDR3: CASSSNSATTDTQYF
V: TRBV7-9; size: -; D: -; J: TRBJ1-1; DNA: TGTGCCAGCAGTAGCCGGGAAGCGACAAACACTGAAGCTTTCTTT; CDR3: CASSSREATNTEAFF
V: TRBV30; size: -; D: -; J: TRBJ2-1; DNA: TGTGCCTGGAGTGCAGCAGCGGATGACAATGAGCAGTTCTTC; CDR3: CAWSAAADDNEQFF
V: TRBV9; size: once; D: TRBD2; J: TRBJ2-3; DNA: TGTGCCAGCAGCGCCCCCCCGGGACTAGCAATAGATACGCAGTATTTT; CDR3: CASSAPPGLAIDTQYF
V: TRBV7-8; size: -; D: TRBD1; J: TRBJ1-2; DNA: TGTGCCAGCAGCCCAGCGGGACAGGGGGGGTATGGCTACACCTTC; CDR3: CASSPAGQGGYGYTF
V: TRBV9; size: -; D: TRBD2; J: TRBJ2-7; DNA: TGTGCCAGCAGCGACGGACTAGCGGCCCACGAGCAGTACTTC; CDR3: CASSDGLAAHEQYF
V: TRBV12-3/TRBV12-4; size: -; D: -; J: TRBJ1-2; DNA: TGTGCCAGCAGTTCCGGTTTGATTGGCTACACCTTC; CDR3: CASSSGLIGYTF
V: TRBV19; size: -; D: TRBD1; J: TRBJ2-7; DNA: TGTGCCAGTAGAACGACAGGGGGTTACGAGCAGTACTTC; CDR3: CASRTTGGYEQYF
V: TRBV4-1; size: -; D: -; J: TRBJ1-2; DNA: TGCGCCAGCAGCCAAGTTGCGAGGTCTGGCGACTATGGCTACACCTTC; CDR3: CASSQVARSGDYGYTF
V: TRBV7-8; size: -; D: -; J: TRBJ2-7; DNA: TGTGCCAGCAGCTTGACAGCCTCCTACGAGCAGTACTTC; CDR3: CASSLTASYEQYF